The 25 T cell receptor beta chains below all came from one sample that was sequenced in a study of blood T cell repertoires in COVID-19 (dated by TCRdb to 2020 to 2022). The library was produced with the immunoSEQ multiplex PCR assay. TCRdb mirrors the immuneACCESS table, restricted to in-frame sequences. Some clones are absent from its copies; in checked studies, under half trace to an unresolved V gene, and the reason for the others is unknown. The sample has 60,000 to 75,000 clones on record, approximately 87% of them singletons. The ten largest clonotypes hold about 3.9% of the sample. Sequencing used peripheral blood. These receptor sequences come from a human donor in a cohort sampled during active COVID-19.

V gene TRBV19 combines with J gene TRBJ2-7; no firm D call. The CDR3 is made up of 13 amino acids. Germline V CDR1 and CDR2: LNHDA, SQIVND (reference sequence). Trimming stripped 7 bases from V and 7 bases from J, with 17 bases between. The CDR3 here is CASTQGVLGEQYF. The CDR3 nucleotides read TGTGCCAGTACCCAAGGAGTTCTGGGTGAGCAGTACTTC.

The chain recombines TRBV4-2 with TRBJ2-5; a weak D match, TRBD2 (5 bases). V lost 1 base to trimming and J lost 5 bases, with 17 bases between them. This CDR3 is built from 16 residues. Germline CDR1 and CDR2: LGHNA and YNFKEQ. The CDR3 loop is CASSQGEGLGSETQYF. In DNA, the CDR3 is TGTGCCAGCAGCCAAGGGGAAGGACTTGGGTCGGAGACCCAGTACTTC.

The V gene is TRBV20-1, the J gene TRBJ2-6; maybe TRBD1 (5 bases). The germline V gene has CDR1 DFQATT and CDR2 SNEGSKA (reference sequence). This CDR3 comprises 11 residues. Here the CDR3 reads CGASGANVLTF. The CDR3 DNA is TGCGGGGCCTCTGGGGCCAACGTCCTGACTTTC.

This chain uses TRBV21-1 with TRBJ1-2. TRBV21-1 is annotated as a pseudogene. The CDR3 loop spans 16 amino acids. The CDR3 DNA sequence: TGTGCCAGCAGCAGACACGGGGGGGCGCTTATTAGGGGCTACACCTTC. It encodes CASSRHGGALIRGYTF.

The rearrangement links TRBV4-3 to TRBJ2-3; D ambiguous. The CDR3 runs 13 residues. Between the trimmed V and J ends, which lost 0 bases and 6 bases, there was a span of 7 bases. Germline CDR1 reads LGHNA; CDR2 reads YSLEER. CDR3 in DNA: TGCGCCAGCAGCCAAGATCGGTGGGATACGCAGTATTTT. Translating it yields CASSQDRWDTQYF.

This chain uses TRBV2 with TRBJ2-7; D is uncertain. Germline values: CDR1 SNHLY, CDR2 FYNNEI. This CDR3 comprises 15 residues. V lost 1 base to trimming and J lost 4 bases, with 14 bases between them. The CDR3 DNA reads TGTGCCAGCAGTGAAGGATCGGAACAGCTTTACGAGCAGTACTTC. This translates into CASSEGSEQLYEQYF.

The CDR3 loop reads CASSGAGTGHYEQYF. In DNA form, the CDR3 reads TGTGCCAGCAGCGGAGCCGGGACAGGTCACTACGAGCAGTACTTC. This chain uses TRBV9 with TRBJ2-7; TRBD1 matches 8 bases. The CDR3 length is 15 residues. Trimming cost V 3 bases and J 3 bases; bases outside gene matches: 8. Germline V gene data show CDR1 as SGDLS and CDR2 as YYNGEE.

The V gene is TRBV4-3, the J gene TRBJ1-3; D ambiguous. CDR1 is LGHNA and CDR2 is YSLEER in the germline V gene. The V gene lost 1 base and the J gene lost 4 bases, with 14 bases spanning the gap. The CDR3 has 16 residues. Here the CDR3 reads CASSQAAAGAGNTIYF. The CDR3 region has the DNA TGCGCCAGCAGCCAAGCCGCCGCAGGCGCCGGAAACACCATATATTTT.

The chain combines TRBV27 with TRBJ2-5, with 8 bases lining up with TRBD2. CDR1 is MNHEY and CDR2 is SMNVEV in the germline V gene (reference sequence). This CDR3 region has 14 residues. With V trimmed by 3 bases and J by 4 bases, 4 bases remained unmatched. The CDR3 coding sequence is TGTGCCAGCAGTTTGGGACTAGATTTAGAGACCCAGTACTTC. Protein: CASSLGLDLETQYF.

The chain joins TRBV5-8 to TRBJ1-1; 8 bases line up with TRBD1. The CDR3 loop spans 13 amino acids. CDR1 is SGHTS and CDR2 is YDEGEE in the germline V gene. V was clipped by 2 bases and J by 7 bases; unmatched bases: 4. The DNA of the CDR3 is TGTGCCAGCAGCTTTGACAGGGGTCATGAAGCTTTCTTT. Translation: CASSFDRGHEAFF.

The chain is built from TRBV19 and TRBJ2-3; 10 bases fit TRBD2. The V and J ends lost 7 bases and 6 bases, in that order; junction bases with no gene match: 4. The CDR3 consists of 13 residues. Germline V gene data show CDR1 as LNHDA and CDR2 as SQIVND (reference sequence). CDR3 sequence: CASTSGSVDTQYF. The CDR3 DNA reads TGTGCCAGTACTAGCGGGAGTGTTGATACGCAGTATTTT.

V usage is TRBV7-2 and J usage is TRBJ1-4; D may be TRBD1 (5 bases). The germline V gene encodes CDR1 SGHTA and CDR2 FQGNSA. V lost 1 base and J 8 bases, leaving 14 bases between the germline ends. The CDR3 runs to 15 residues. CDR3 in amino acids: CASSLGGLRGEKLFF. In nucleotides, the CDR3 is TGTGCCAGCAGCTTAGGGGGACTTCGGGGGGAAAAACTGTTTTTT.

The chain links TRBV25-1 to TRBJ1-2; a possible D gene is TRBD1 (5 bases). The germline CDR1 and CDR2 sequences are MGHDK and SYGVNS. This CDR3 region has 17 residues. Trimming removed 4 bases at V and 3 bases at J, with 21 bases between. The CDR3 reads CASSARKGLNPDYGYTF. CDR3 nucleotides: TGTGCCAGCAGTGCAAGAAAGGGACTCAATCCCGACTATGGCTACACCTTC.

The chain has TRBV14 and TRBJ1-2; 7 nucleotides line up with TRBD1. Per the germline V gene, CDR1 is SGHDN and CDR2 is FVKESK. This CDR3 spans 17 amino acids. Losses at the gene ends were 0 bases for V and 1 base for J; bases not matched to a gene: 8. Here the CDR3 reads CASSQDYGTEFNYGYTF. The CDR3 DNA is TGTGCCAGCAGCCAAGACTACGGGACAGAGTTTAACTATGGCTACACCTTC.

J is TRBJ2-7 and V is TRBV7-2; D remains unclear. CDR3 size: 14 residues. V dropped 1 base and J dropped 1 base, with 8 bases sitting between them. The V gene's germline CDR1 is SGHTA and CDR2 FQGNSA. CDR3 in amino acids: CASSLGATSYEQYF. CDR3 coding DNA: TGTGCCAGCAGCTTAGGGGCGACATCCTACGAGCAGTACTTC.

The chain links TRBV5-1 to TRBJ2-1; unclear D gene. From germline, CDR1 is SGHRS and CDR2 YFSETQ. The CDR3 spans 12 residues. V lost 0 bases, J lost 12 bases, and 10 bases lay in between. CDR3 sequence: CASSLGGDGQFF. The CDR3 DNA follows: TGCGCCAGCAGCTTGGGAGGCGATGGGCAGTTCTTC.

The chain employs TRBV9 and TRBJ2-1, with TRBD1 identical over 7 bases. From germline, CDR1 is SGDLS and CDR2 YYNGEE. This CDR3 has 14 amino acids. V shed 4 bases and J 8 bases; nucleotides not matched to a gene: 9. The CDR3 protein is CASSPVDRDDEQFF. The DNA of the CDR3 is TGTGCCAGCAGCCCTGTCGACAGGGACGATGAGCAGTTCTTC.

This chain connects TRBV4-3 to TRBJ2-3; possibly TRBD2 for D (6 bases). CDR1 and CDR2 from the germline V gene are LGHNA and YSLEER. V dropped 0 bases and J dropped 6 bases, with 19 bases sitting between them. This CDR3 comprises 17 residues. In DNA form, the CDR3 reads TGCGCCAGCAGCCAAGACCCGCCCCTCGGGAGTTTGGATACGCAGTATTTT. This gives the protein CASSQDPPLGSLDTQYF.

The chain is built from TRBV7-9 and TRBJ2-2; D gene unclear. The CDR3 sequence is 13 residues long. V was cut by 4 bases and J by 4 bases, with 7 bases left in between. Germline loops: CDR1 SEHNR, CDR2 FQNEAQ (reference sequence). The CDR3 nucleotides are TGTGCCAGCAGCTCGTCTAGCACCGGGGAGCTGTTTTTT. Translating gives CASSSSSTGELFF. Looking up the rest from reference TRBV7-9 and TRBJ2-2 gives the full variable domain: DTGVSQNPRHKITKRGQNVTFRCDPISEHNRLYWYRQTLGQGPEFLTYFQNEAQLEKSRLLSDRFSAERPKGSFSTLEIQRTEQGDSAMYLCASSSSSTGELFFGEGSRLTVL.

The chain combines TRBV27 with TRBJ1-4; no firm D call. The V end was cut by 6 bases, the J end by 4 bases, with 21 bases between. This CDR3 spans 17 amino acids. The V gene's germline CDR1 is MNHEY and CDR2 SMNVEV (reference sequence). The CDR3 coding sequence is TGTGCCAGCAGCCCATGGAACAGCTTCTCCAATAATGAAAAACTGTTTTTT. Protein sequence: CASSPWNSFSNNEKLFF.

The genes are TRBV18 and TRBJ2-3; 7 bases are a match to TRBD2. The germline CDR1 and CDR2 sequences are KGHSH and LQKENI. V dropped 1 base and J dropped 2; count of bases not matched to a gene: 6. CDR3 size: 16 residues. DNA for the CDR3: TGTGCCAGCTCACCACAGCGGGGAGTTCTCACAGATACGCAGTATTTT. Translated, it gives CASSPQRGVLTDTQYF.

The gene calls are TRBV15 and TRBJ2-1, with D possibly TRBD2 on 5 matching bases. This CDR3 region has 13 residues. V gave up 3 bases and J gave up 5 bases, with 8 bases separating them. Germline V lookup: CDR1 LNHNV, CDR2 YYDKDF (reference sequence). The DNA for the CDR3 is TGTGCCACCAGCAGTTGGGGAGACAATGAGCAGTTCTTC. Protein sequence: CATSSWGDNEQFF.

This chain uses TRBV27 with TRBJ2-7, with 12 nucleotides matching TRBD2. CDR3 length: 15 amino acids. Germline-derived CDR1 and CDR2 are MNHEY and SMNVEV (reference sequence). J was trimmed by 2 bases and V by 6 bases; bases with no gene match: 5. This CDR3 is CASSQTSGRTYEQYF. For the CDR3, the DNA is TGTGCCAGCAGCCAAACTAGCGGGAGGACCTACGAGCAGTACTTC.

The gene calls are TRBV12-3 or TRBV12-4 and TRBJ2-5; possible D gene TRBD2, 5 bases. Between the trimmed V and J ends, which lost 5 bases and 10 bases, there was a span of 17 bases. This CDR3 contains 13 residues. The CDR3 DNA reads as TGTGCCAGCAGTCCGGACTGGGCGGTAGACCAGTACTTC. The encoded protein is CASSPDWAVDQYF.

The genes are TRBV24-1 and TRBJ2-7, with TRBD2 matching over 8 bases. The ends lost 6 bases at V and 2 bases at J; junction bases unmatched: 2. The length of the CDR3 is 13 residues. In germline, CDR1 is KGHDR, CDR2 SFDVKD. DNA for the CDR3: TGTGCCACCAGTATGCGGGGGGCCTACGAGCAGTACTTC. Translation gives CATSMRGAYEQYF.